The TCR beta chain under discussion was sequenced for a study of breast tumors, draining lymph nodes, adjacent tissues. This clonotype was seen many times. What it binds is not known. Trimming shortened V by 6 bases and J by 0 bases, and 10 bases separated the two germline ends. This CDR3 has 14 amino acids. TCRdb reanalysed the multiplex PCR reads using MiXCR and keeps one entry per CDR3 protein. The table lists around 66,000 distinct CDR3 sequences, 43% of them singletons. Broader study findings: Compared with lymph nodes, tumors were less diverse; compared with nontumor tissue, more.

This receptor was taken from a female donor with breast cancer. Some clones in this sample may be carry-over from other donors' samples. The chain joins TRBV12-3 or TRBV12-4 to TRBJ2-3; TRBD2 might be the D (5 bases). Source material: breast tumor tissue. This chain's CDR3 is CASRRPGSTDTQYF. CDR3 in DNA: TGTGCCAGCAGAAGACCGGGGAGCACAGATACGCAGTATTTT.